One sample yielded the 18 T cell receptor beta chains listed below, sequenced in a study of T cell responses to AZD1222 COVID-19 vaccine. The protocol was immunoSEQ multiplex PCR, while the TCRdb copy is restricted to in-frame clones and leaves out a portion. The sample lists more than 140,000 clones, approximately 89% occurring once. Here the sequenced sample was peripheral blood, taken on day 0 of MenACWY control vaccination. These receptors all stem from an adult in good health.

The chain joins TRBV9 to TRBJ2-7, with D uncertain. The V and J ends lost 2 bases and 9 bases respectively, with 21 bases between them. The CDR3 covers 15 residues. Germline V lookup: CDR1 SGDLS, CDR2 YYNGEE. CDR3 bases: TGTGCCAGCAGCGTCGCCCGGCCCCATTCGGGCGCGCAGTACTTC. Residues: CASSVARPHSGAQYF. The whole variable domain, remainder taken from reference TRBV9 and TRBJ2-7, is DSGVTQTPKHLITATGQRVTLRCSPRSGDLSVYWYQQSLDQGLQFLIQYYNGEERAKGNILERFSAQQFPDLHSELNLSSLELGDSALYFCASSVARPHSGAQYFGPGTRLTVT.

The chain is built from TRBV5-1 and TRBJ1-1; TRBD1 might be the D (5 bases). Trimming stripped 4 bases from V and 11 bases from J, with 12 bases between. The CDR3 sequence is 11 residues long. The germline CDR1 and CDR2 sequences are SGHRS and YFSETQ. DNA of the CDR3: TGCGCCAGCAGCCAGGGCTGGGCGGCTTTCTTT. Its translation: CASSQGWAAFF.

This clone was seen only a few times. This chain uses TRBV18 with TRBJ1-3; perhaps TRBD1 as D (5 bases). The CDR3 runs 14 residues. Germline CDR1 reads KGHSH; CDR2 reads LQKENI. V was clipped by 6 bases and J by 4 bases, with 13 bases between them. The CDR3 nucleotides read TGTGCCAGCTCGAGGGGACTTGAAGGAAACACCATATATTTT. It yields the protein CASSRGLEGNTIYF.

V usage is TRBV11-2 and J usage is TRBJ2-2, with 10 bases aligning to TRBD2. Germline-derived CDR1 and CDR2 are SGHAT and FQNNGV. Unmatched junction bases numbered 4, after V lost 5 bases and J lost 7 bases. This CDR3 has 14 residues. The CDR3, as DNA: TGTGCCAGCAGCGAGGGACTAGCGTACGGGGAGCTGTTTTTT. This encodes CASSEGLAYGELFF. Filled out from reference TRBV11-2 and TRBJ2-2, the complete variable domain reads EAGVAQSPRYKIIEKRQSVAFWCNPISGHATLYWYQQILGQGPKLLIQFQNNGVVDDSQLPKDRFSAERLKGVDSTLKIQPAKLEDSAVYLCASSEGLAYGELFFGEGSRLTVL.

The chain joins TRBV6-6 to TRBJ1-1, with D hard to call. The CDR3 runs 14 residues. V lost 4 bases to trimming and J lost 0 bases, with 9 bases between them. CDR1 is MNHNY and CDR2 is SVGAGI in the germline V gene (reference sequence). The CDR3 reads CASSFSKMNTEAFF. In DNA, the CDR3 is TGTGCCAGCAGTTTTTCTAAGATGAACACTGAAGCTTTCTTT.

CDR3 amino acids: CASSGGLEDTQYF. CDR3 DNA: TGTGCCAGCAGTGGAGGGCTGGAAGATACGCAGTATTTT. The gene calls are TRBV28 and TRBJ2-3; D may be TRBD2 (6 bases). The CDR3 contains 13 residues. Trimming left V 5 bases short and J 5 bases short, with 11 bases between. CDR1 is MDHEN and CDR2 is SYDVKM in the germline V gene. Full variable domain (missing parts from reference TRBV28 and TRBJ2-3): DVKVTQSSRYLVKRTGEKVFLECVQDMDHENMFWYRQDPGLGLRLIYFSYDVKMKEKGDIPEGYSVSREKKERFSLILESASTNQTSMYLCASSGGLEDTQYFGPGTRLTVL.

V gene TRBV4-1 combines with J gene TRBJ2-3; TRBD2 is a possible D gene (6 bases). This CDR3 has 16 amino acids. Between the trimmed V and J ends, which lost 4 bases and 6 bases, there was a span of 20 bases. CDR1 is MGHRA, CDR2 YSYEKL, per germline. The DNA for the CDR3 is TGCGCCAGCAGCCTCTCGACTAGTTTCAGGTTGGATACGCAGTATTTT. This encodes CASSLSTSFRLDTQYF.

This rearrangement joins TRBV2 to TRBJ1-2; TRBD1 is a possible D gene (5 bases). The CDR3 runs 13 residues. Germline V gene data show CDR1 as SNHLY and CDR2 as FYNNEI. Trimming stripped 3 bases from V and 7 bases from J, with 12 bases between. CDR3 amino acids: CASSDAGGGGYTF. CDR3 DNA: TGTGCCAGCAGTGACGCTGGGGGGGGTGGCTACACCTTC.

The V gene is TRBV2, the J gene TRBJ1-1; the match to TRBD1 covers 7 bases. J lost 1 base, V lost 3 bases, and 2 bases had no gene match. The germline V gene has CDR1 SNHLY and CDR2 FYNNEI. The CDR3 spans 14 residues. For the CDR3, the DNA is TGTGCCAGCAGTGAGACAGGGTGGAACACTGAAGCTTTCTTT. Translating gives CASSETGWNTEAFF.

The chain uses TRBV6-2 or TRBV6-3 and TRBJ2-2; 8 nucleotides align to TRBD1. The CDR3 is 18 residues long. CDR1 is MNHEY, CDR2 SVGEGT, per germline. The V gene end was trimmed by 0 bases and the J gene end by 0 bases; junction bases not matched to a gene: 6. This CDR3 is CASSYSYPGQANTGELFF. The CDR3 DNA is TGTGCCAGCAGTTACTCATATCCGGGACAGGCGAACACCGGGGAGCTGTTTTTT.

This chain joins TRBV28 and TRBJ2-1, with TRBD1 matching over 9 bases. V shed 0 bases and J 5 bases; nucleotides not matched to a gene: 5. This CDR3 contains 16 residues. Germline assignment: CDR1 MDHEN and CDR2 SYDVKM. The CDR3 here is CASSLWYWTGDNEQFF. DNA of the CDR3: TGTGCCAGCAGTTTATGGTACTGGACAGGGGACAATGAGCAGTTCTTC.

This chain connects TRBV5-6 to TRBJ2-4, with 7 bases aligning to TRBD2. Per germline, CDR1 SGHDT and CDR2 YYEEEE. The CDR3 loop spans 14 amino acids. The J segment lost 1 base and the V segment lost 2 bases, leaving 0 bases of the junction unmatched. The CDR3 reads CASSFSGAKNIQYF. The CDR3 DNA follows: TGTGCCAGCAGCTTTAGCGGGGCCAAAAACATTCAGTACTTC.

This chain joins TRBV5-4 and TRBJ1-6, with TRBD1 matching over 8 bases. The CDR3 is 15 residues long. V lost 1 base to trimming and J lost 6 bases; unmatched junction nucleotides: 3. Germline CDR1 SGHNT, CDR2 YYREEE (reference sequence). The CDR3 here is CASSLKDRVNSPLHF. CDR3 nucleotides: TGTGCCAGCAGCTTGAAGGACAGGGTTAATTCACCCCTCCACTTT.

The chain carries TRBV24-1 and TRBJ2-6; 8 bases are a match to TRBD2. The CDR3 extends over 18 amino acids. Germline trimming cut 3 bases from V and 1 base from J; bases unmatched to any gene: 7. CDR1 and CDR2 from the germline V gene are KGHDR and SFDVKD. The CDR3 reads CATSDPAGGGSGANVLTF. The CDR3 nucleotides read TGTGCCACCAGTGATCCCGCGGGCGGGGGGTCTGGGGCCAACGTCCTGACTTTC.

This clone has only one observation. This chain links TRBV7-9 with TRBJ2-7; the match to TRBD1 covers 7 bases. The CDR3 sequence is 15 residues long. Germline V gives CDR1 SEHNR, CDR2 FQNEAQ (reference sequence). V lost 5 bases, J lost 2 bases, and 9 bases stayed unmatched. The CDR3 here is CASSRQTGHPYEQYF. The CDR3 nucleotides read TGTGCCAGCAGCAGACAGACAGGGCACCCCTACGAGCAGTACTTC. The entire variable domain, with the rest obtained from reference TRBV7-9 and TRBJ2-7, is as follows: DTGVSQNPRHKITKRGQNVTFRCDPISEHNRLYWYRQTLGQGPEFLTYFQNEAQLEKSRLLSDRFSAERPKGSFSTLEIQRTEQGDSAMYLCASSRQTGHPYEQYFGPGTRLTVT.

The V and J genes are TRBV6-5 and TRBJ2-3, with unresolved D. Germline V lookup: CDR1 MNHEY, CDR2 SVGAGI. The CDR3 consists of 13 residues. The V and J ends lost 5 bases and 4 bases respectively, with 10 bases between them. As DNA, the CDR3 is TGTGCCAGCAGTACTTCTGAGGCAGATACGCAGTATTTT. Translating gives CASSTSEADTQYF.

V usage is TRBV28 and J usage is TRBJ1-4, with no clear D. The CDR3 extends over 13 amino acids. V was pared by 6 bases and J by 4 bases, with 9 bases between. Germline V lookup: CDR1 MDHEN, CDR2 SYDVKM. The chain's CDR3 is CASSTTRNEKLFF. The CDR3 DNA sequence: TGTGCCAGCAGCACGACCCGTAATGAAAAACTGTTTTTT.

The rearrangement uses TRBV6-5 and TRBJ2-1; unclear D gene. Trimming removed 6 bases from V and 8 bases from J, with 8 bases in between. Germline loops: CDR1 MNHEY, CDR2 SVGAGI. This CDR3 has 11 amino acids. CDR3 loop: CASRKDYEQFF. The CDR3 DNA reads TGTGCCAGCAGAAAAGACTATGAGCAGTTCTTC.